This T cell receptor (beta chain) is from a study of regulatory T cells in long-lasting Graves disease. Whole-study findings and limits: Segments TRBV28, TRBJ1-2 and TRBJ2-5 showed preferential usage in persistent disease.

Described time point: newly diagnosed GD, antithyroid drugs for less than 3 months. Construction of the TCR library relied on RNA isolated from PBMCs. Roughly 10-milliliter peripheral blood samples went into EDTA tubes. V trimming: 5 bases; J trimming: 7 bases; junction bases outside the gene matches: 3. The CDR3 covers 13 residues. Sequencing libraries for TCR beta were prepared with iRepertoire HTBI primers and Arm-PCR of CDR3 regions. Using its own MiXCR run on the multiplex PCR reads, TCRdb lists one record per CDR3 protein. The table shows about 400,000 distinct CDR3 sequences, with 15% to 20% occurring only once. This clonotype was found many times. The antigen is not known. This same sample was also taken into another study, of T cells in Graves' hyperthyroidism and ophthalmopathy.

This TCR was recovered from a young woman with Graves disease. The sequencing here drew on peripheral blood mononuclear cells (PBMCs), taken at new diagnosis, from a patient treated with antithyroid drugs. V and J are TRBV12-3 or TRBV12-4 and TRBJ2-2, with TRBD2 matching over 8 bases. The chain's CDR3 is CASSLGTSGELFF. Here the CDR3 DNA reads TGTGCCAGCAGTCTTGGGACTAGCGGGGAGCTGTTTTTT.